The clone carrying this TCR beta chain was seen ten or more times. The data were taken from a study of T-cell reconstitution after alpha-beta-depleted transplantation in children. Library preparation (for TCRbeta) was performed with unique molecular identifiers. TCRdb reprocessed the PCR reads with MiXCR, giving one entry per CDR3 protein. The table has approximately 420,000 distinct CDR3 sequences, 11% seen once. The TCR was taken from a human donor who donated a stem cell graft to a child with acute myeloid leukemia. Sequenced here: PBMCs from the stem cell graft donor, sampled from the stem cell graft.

CDR3 sequence: CASSLVAANTGELFF. In nucleotides, the CDR3 is TGCGCCAGCAGCTTGGTGGCGGCGAACACCGGGGAGCTGTTTTTT. V usage is TRBV5-1 and J usage is TRBJ2-2, with D unresolved. The V end lost 0 bases, the J end lost 0 bases, and 6 bases lay between the germline ends. From germline, CDR1 is SGHRS and CDR2 YFSETQ. The CDR3 runs to 15 residues.